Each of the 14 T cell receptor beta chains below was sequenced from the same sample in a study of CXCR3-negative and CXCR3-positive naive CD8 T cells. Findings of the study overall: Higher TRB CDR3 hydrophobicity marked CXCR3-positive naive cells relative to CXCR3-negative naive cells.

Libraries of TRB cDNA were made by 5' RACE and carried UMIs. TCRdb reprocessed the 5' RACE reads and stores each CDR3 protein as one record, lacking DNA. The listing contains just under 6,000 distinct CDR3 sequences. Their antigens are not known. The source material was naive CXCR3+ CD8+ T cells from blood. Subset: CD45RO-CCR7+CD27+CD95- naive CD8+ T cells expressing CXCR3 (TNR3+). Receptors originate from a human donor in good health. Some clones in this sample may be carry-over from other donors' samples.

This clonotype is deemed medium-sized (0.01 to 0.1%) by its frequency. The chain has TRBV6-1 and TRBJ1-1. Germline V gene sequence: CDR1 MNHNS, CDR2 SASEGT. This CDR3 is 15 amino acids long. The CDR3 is CASSDTVAGNTEAFF.

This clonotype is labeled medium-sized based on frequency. CDR3 sequence: CSVGVPPYEQYF. The rearrangement joins TRBV29-1 to TRBJ2-7; TCRdb outputs TRBD1, but without DNA this stays unchecked. The CDR3 spans 12 residues. Germline CDR1 SQVTM, CDR2 ANQGSEA.

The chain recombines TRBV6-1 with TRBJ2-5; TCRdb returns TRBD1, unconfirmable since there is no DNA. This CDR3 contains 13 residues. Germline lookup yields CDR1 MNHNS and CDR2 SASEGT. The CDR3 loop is CASSAGHEVTQYF.

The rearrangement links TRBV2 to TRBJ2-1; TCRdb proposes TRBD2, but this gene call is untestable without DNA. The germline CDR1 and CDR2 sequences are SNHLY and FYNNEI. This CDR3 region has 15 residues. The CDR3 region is CASSATSGGYNEQFF.

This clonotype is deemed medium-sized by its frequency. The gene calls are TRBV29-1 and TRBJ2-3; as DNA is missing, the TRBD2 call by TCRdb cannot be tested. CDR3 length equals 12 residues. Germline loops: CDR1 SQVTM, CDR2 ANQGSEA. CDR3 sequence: CSVVRAPDTQYF.

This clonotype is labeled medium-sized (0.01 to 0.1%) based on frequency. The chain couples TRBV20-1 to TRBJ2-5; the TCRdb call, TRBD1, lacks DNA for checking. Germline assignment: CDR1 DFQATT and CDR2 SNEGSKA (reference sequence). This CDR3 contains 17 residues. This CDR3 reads CSATAFGTGSLQETQYF.

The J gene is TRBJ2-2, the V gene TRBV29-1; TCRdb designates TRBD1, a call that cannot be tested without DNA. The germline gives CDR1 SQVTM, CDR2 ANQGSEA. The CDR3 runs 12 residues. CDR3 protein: CSVADSTGELFF.

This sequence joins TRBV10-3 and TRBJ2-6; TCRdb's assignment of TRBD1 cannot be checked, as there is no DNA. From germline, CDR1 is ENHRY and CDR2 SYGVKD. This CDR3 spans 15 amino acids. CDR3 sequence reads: CAISGGPTGANVLTF.

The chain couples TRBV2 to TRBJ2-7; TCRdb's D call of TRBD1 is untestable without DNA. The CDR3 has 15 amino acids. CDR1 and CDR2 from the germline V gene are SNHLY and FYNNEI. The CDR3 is CASNGGQGVSYEQYF.

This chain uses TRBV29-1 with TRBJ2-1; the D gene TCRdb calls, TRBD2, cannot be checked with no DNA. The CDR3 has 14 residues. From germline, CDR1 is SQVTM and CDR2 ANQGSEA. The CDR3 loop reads CSVISGGAYNEQFF.

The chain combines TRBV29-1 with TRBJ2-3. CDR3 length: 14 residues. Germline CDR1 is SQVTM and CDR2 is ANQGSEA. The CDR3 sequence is CSVEERGSTDTQYF.

CDR3 sequence reads: CSARLTRSGFEQFF. The chain has TRBV20-1 and TRBJ2-1; TCRdb calls TRBD2, which cannot be checked without DNA. CDR3 size: 14 residues. CDR1 DFQATT and CDR2 SNEGSKA come from the germline V gene (reference sequence).

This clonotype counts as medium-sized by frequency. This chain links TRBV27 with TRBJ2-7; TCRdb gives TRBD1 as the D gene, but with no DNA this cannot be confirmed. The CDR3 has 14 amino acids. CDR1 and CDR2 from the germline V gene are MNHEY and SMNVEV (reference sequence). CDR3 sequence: CASSVETGSYEQYF.

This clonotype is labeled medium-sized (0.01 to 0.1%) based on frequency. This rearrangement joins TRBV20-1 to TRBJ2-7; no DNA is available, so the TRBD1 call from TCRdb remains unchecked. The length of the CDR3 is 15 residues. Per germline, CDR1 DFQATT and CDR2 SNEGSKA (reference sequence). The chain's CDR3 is CSARDPGGSSYEQYF.